This T cell receptor (beta chain) was found in a study of blood T cell repertoires in COVID-19. Study-wide context: Italy, Spain and the United States were the sources of the convalescent and acute COVID-19 samples. From T cells, B-cell-depleted T cells, or PBMCs came the material, which was cDNA or gDNA.

In the study's own analysis: From reference gene primer amplification, estimates of nucleated cell counts were derived. Profiled with immunoSEQ multiplex PCR; TCRdb holds only in-frame clones, not every one. That table is the source of V, J and clone size, and D and trimming were worked out from the DNA. The sample shows around 320,000 clones, about nine tenths of them seen only once. The CDR3 spans 14 residues. CDR1 and CDR2 (germline): MNHEY, SVGAGI. V was clipped by 7 bases and J by 6 bases, with 19 bases between them. The rearrangement joins TRBV6-5 to TRBJ2-7; possibly TRBD2 for D (6 bases). The sample was peripheral blood. The TCR was taken from a man aged 18-30 years with active or convalescent COVID-19. CDR3 protein: CASTPGTWGGEQYF. The CDR3 DNA follows: TGTGCCAGCACCCCCGGGACTTGGGGCGGCGAGCAGTACTTC.